This entry lists 10 T cell receptor beta chains sequenced from one sample in a study of metastatic and nonmetastatic thyroid tumors. TCRdb re-clonotyped the PCR reads through MiXCR. The table lists some 20,000 clones, about 20% of them singletons. Patients underwent thyroid surgery, and none had received any treatment before it. The sample was tumor tissue. All receptors come from a female donor with papillary thyroid cancer or a benign thyroid nodule (not recorded which). Some clones in this sample may be carry-over from other donors' samples.

This clone was counted many times. The chain employs TRBV7-2 and TRBJ2-7, with 7 bases that match TRBD2. The CDR3 runs 14 residues. J lost 4 bases, V lost 0 bases, and 3 bases had no gene match. Germline lookup yields CDR1 SGHTA and CDR2 FQGNSA. Here the CDR3 reads CASSLAGGKYEQYF. The CDR3 region has the DNA TGTGCCAGCAGCTTAGCGGGAGGGAAGTACGAGCAGTACTTC.

As DNA, the CDR3 is TGCGCCAGCAGCTTGCAGGGAGTGGCAGATACGCAGTATTTT. Its translation: CASSLQGVADTQYF. The chain employs TRBV5-1 and TRBJ2-3; either TRBD1 or TRBD2 may fit D (5 bases each). Trimming left V 1 base short and J 4 bases short, with 10 bases between. This CDR3 is built from 14 residues. Germline V gene sequence: CDR1 SGHRS, CDR2 YFSETQ.

This clone was found a few times. Without the conserved terminal phenylalanine or tryptophan, this CDR3 likely stems from a read error. The V and J genes are TRBV6-7 and TRBJ2-1; D is tentatively TRBD1 or TRBD2 (5 bases each). TRBV6-7 is an ORF; its function is uncertain. Between the trimmed V and J ends, which lost 6 bases and 4 bases, there was a span of 19 bases. CDR3 length: 16 residues. As DNA, the CDR3 is TGTGCCAGCAGCTCTGGCAGGGTGTGGAGGTACAATGAGCAGTTCTGC. It is translated as CASSSGRVWRYNEQFC.

The table lists this clone with many counts. A much larger clone is a single base away; this may be a read error. The CDR3 does not end in the conserved phenylalanine or tryptophan, so this is likely a read error. The DNA is omitted, as the CDR3 cannot be located on it reliably, and the CDR3 follows TCRdb's listing. The chain joins TRBV6-6 to TRBJ2-2; the D call in the table, TRBD1, was not verified against the DNA. Germline lookup yields CDR1 MNHNY and CDR2 SVGAGI (reference sequence). The CDR3 adds up to 13 amino acids, both ends counted. The CDR3 here is CASSYRAGRGAFS.

The chain joins TRBV12-3 or TRBV12-4 to TRBJ2-7, with D perhaps TRBD1 (6 bases). Between the trimmed V and J ends, which lost 5 bases and 0 bases, there was a span of 14 bases. The CDR3 is 15 residues long. CDR3 protein: CASSPGARSSYEQYV. The CDR3 DNA sequence: TGTGCCAGCAGTCCAGGGGCGCGGAGCTCCTACGAGCAGTACGTC.

The sample holds many counts of this clone. The chain employs TRBV7-8 and TRBJ2-3; 7 bases match TRBD2. The junction had 9 bases not matched to a gene; V was cut back by 4 bases and J by 2 bases. This CDR3 contains 16 residues. The V gene's germline CDR1 is SGHVS and CDR2 FQNEAQ. The CDR3 coding sequence is TGTGCCAGCAGCTCCCTACCGGGACTACACACAGATACGCAGTATTTT. Translation gives CASSSLPGLHTDTQYF.

About this clone itself: The conserved phenylalanine or tryptophan is not found at the CDR3 terminus, so this likely reflects a read error. V is TRBV6-5 and J is TRBJ2-1; no clear D. V dropped 0 bases and J dropped 12 bases, with 9 bases sitting between them. Germline loops: CDR1 MNHEY, CDR2 SVGAGI. The CDR3 has 12 amino acids. The CDR3 coding sequence is TGTGCCAGCAGTTACTCCGCGACAAGGCAGTTCCTC. Amino acids: CASSYSATRQFL.

This clone was detected ten times or more. The rearrangement uses TRBV10-1 and TRBJ2-7; 8 positions agree with TRBD2. The V and J ends lost 9 bases and 0 bases, in that order; junction bases with no gene match: 7. The germline V gene encodes CDR1 WNHNN and CDR2 SYGVQD (reference sequence). This CDR3 is built from 14 residues. CDR3 nucleotide sequence: TGCGCCAGAATGACTAGCGTGCCCTCCTACGAGCAGTACTTC. This gives the protein CARMTSVPSYEQYF.

This clone was seen a few times. The V call is TRBV6-1, the J call TRBJ2-7; D remains unclear. Germline V gives CDR1 MNHNS, CDR2 SASEGT. The CDR3 is made up of 13 amino acids. Trimming removed 3 bases from V and 0 bases from J, with 6 bases in between. The CDR3 region has the DNA TGTGCCAGCAGTGAGGGGTACTCCTACGAGCAGTACTTC. Protein sequence: CASSEGYSYEQYF.

The chain joins TRBV11-2 to TRBJ2-7, with D maybe TRBD2 (6 bases). The CDR3 is made up of 15 amino acids. Trimming shortened V by 5 bases and J by 0 bases, and 14 bases separated the two germline ends. Germline CDR1 is SGHAT and CDR2 is FQNNGV. CDR3 DNA: TGTGCCAGCAGCCCCGGGACTCTGAGCTCCTACGAGCAGTACTTC. This translates into CASSPGTLSSYEQYF.